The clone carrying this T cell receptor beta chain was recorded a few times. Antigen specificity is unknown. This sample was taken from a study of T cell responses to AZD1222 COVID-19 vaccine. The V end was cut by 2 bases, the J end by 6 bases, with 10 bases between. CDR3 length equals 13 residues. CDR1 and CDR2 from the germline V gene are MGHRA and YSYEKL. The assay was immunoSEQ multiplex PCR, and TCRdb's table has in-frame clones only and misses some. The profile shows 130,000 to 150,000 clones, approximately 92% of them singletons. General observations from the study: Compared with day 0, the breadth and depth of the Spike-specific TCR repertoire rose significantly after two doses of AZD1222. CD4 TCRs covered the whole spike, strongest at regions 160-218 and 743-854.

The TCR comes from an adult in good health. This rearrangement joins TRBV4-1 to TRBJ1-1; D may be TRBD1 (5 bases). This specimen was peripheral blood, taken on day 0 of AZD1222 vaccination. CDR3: CASSQWGVSEAFF. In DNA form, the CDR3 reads TGCGCCAGCAGCCAATGGGGGGTCTCTGAAGCTTTCTTT.